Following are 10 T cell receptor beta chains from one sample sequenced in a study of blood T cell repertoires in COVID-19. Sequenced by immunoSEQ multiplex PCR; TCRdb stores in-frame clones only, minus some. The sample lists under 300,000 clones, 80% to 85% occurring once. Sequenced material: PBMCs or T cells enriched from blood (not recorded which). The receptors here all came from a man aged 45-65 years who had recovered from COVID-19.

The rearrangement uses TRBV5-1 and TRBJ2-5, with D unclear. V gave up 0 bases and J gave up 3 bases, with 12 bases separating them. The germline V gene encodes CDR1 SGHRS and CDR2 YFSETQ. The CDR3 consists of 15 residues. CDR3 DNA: TGCGCCAGCAGCTTGGCGGCAACTAACAAAGAGACCCAGTACTTC. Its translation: CASSLAATNKETQYF. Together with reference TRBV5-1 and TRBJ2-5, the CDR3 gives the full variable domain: KAGVTQTPRYLIKTRGQQVTLSCSPISGHRSVSWYQQTPGQGLQFLFEYFSETQRNKGNFPGRFSGRQFSNSRSEMNVSTLELGDSALYLCASSLAATNKETQYFGPGTRLLVL.

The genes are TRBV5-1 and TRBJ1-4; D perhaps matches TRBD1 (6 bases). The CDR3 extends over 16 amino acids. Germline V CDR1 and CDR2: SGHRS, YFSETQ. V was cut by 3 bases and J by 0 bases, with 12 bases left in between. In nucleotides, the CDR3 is TGCGCCAGCAGCTCCGGGGGGGGCGCAACTAATGAAAAACTGTTTTTT. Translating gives CASSSGGGATNEKLFF.

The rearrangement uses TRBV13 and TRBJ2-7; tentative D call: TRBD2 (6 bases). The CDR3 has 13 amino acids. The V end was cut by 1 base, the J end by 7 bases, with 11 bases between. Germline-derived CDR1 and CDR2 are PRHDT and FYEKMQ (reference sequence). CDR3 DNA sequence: TGTGCCAGCAGCTTAGAGCGGGCGTGGGAGCAGTACTTC. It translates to CASSLERAWEQYF. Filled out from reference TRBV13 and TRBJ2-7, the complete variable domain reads AAGVIQSPRHLIKEKRETATLKCYPIPRHDTVYWYQQGPGQDPQFLISFYEKMQSDKGSIPDRFSAQQFSDYHSELNMSSLELGDSALYFCASSLERAWEQYFGPGTRLTVT.

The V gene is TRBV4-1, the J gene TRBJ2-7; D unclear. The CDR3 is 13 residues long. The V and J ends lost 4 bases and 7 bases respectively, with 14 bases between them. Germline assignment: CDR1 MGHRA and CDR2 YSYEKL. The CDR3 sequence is CASSPRIYGEQYF. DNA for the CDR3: TGCGCCAGCAGCCCCAGAATCTACGGGGAGCAGTACTTC.

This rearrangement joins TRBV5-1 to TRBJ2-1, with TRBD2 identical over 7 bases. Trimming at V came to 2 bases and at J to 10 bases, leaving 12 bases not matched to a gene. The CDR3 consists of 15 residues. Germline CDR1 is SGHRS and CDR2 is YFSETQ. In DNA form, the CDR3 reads TGCGCCAGCAGCTTTCGGGAGGCAGGCGCTCGGGAGCAGTTCTTC. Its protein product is CASSFREAGAREQFF. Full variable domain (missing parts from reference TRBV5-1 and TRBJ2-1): KAGVTQTPRYLIKTRGQQVTLSCSPISGHRSVSWYQQTPGQGLQFLFEYFSETQRNKGNFPGRFSGRQFSNSRSEMNVSTLELGDSALYLCASSFREAGAREQFFGPGTRLTVL.

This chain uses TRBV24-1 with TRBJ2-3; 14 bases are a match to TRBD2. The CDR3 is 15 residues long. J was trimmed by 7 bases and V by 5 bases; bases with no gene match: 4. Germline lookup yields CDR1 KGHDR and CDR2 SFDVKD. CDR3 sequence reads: CATSGGTSGGNTQYF. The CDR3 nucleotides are TGTGCCACCAGTGGAGGGACTAGCGGGGGAAATACGCAGTATTTT.

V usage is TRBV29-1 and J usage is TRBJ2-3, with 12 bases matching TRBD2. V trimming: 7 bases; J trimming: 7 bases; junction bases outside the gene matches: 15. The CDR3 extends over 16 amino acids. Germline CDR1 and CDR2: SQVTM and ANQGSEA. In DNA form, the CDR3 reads TGCAGCGCCACCTTCCCTAGCGGGGGGGCGGCATATACGCAGTATTTT. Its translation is CSATFPSGGAAYTQYF.

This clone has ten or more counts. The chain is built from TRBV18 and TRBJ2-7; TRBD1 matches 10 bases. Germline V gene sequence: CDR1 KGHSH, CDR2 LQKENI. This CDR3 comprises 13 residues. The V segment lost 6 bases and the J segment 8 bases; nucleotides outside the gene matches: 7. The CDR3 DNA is TGTGCCAGCTCCAACCGGGACAGGGGACAGCAGTACTTC. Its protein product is CASSNRDRGQQYF.

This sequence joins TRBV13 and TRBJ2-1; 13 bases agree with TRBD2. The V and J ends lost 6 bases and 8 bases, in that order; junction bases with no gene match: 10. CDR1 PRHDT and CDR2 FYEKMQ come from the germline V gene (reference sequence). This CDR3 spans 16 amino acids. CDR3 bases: TGTGCCAGCAGTCTGCCGGGACTAGCGGGGCGCGATGAGCAGTTCTTC. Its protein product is CASSLPGLAGRDEQFF.

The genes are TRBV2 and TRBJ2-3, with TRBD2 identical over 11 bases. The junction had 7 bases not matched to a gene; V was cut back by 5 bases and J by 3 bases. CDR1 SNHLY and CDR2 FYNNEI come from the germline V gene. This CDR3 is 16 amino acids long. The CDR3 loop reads CASSTPSGRLTDTQYF. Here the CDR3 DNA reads TGTGCCAGCAGTACTCCTAGCGGGAGGCTTACAGATACGCAGTATTTT.